Shown below are 26 T cell receptor beta chains from a single sample sequenced in a study of blood T cell repertoires in COVID-19. TCRdb's table, derived via immunoSEQ multiplex PCR, lists solely in-frame clones and lacks some. The table records some 210,000 clones, around 81% of them present only once. The sequenced sample consisted of PBMCs or T cells enriched from blood (not recorded which). All receptors derive from a woman aged 50 to 60 with acute COVID-19.

This CDR3 is CASSRRLGVYQETQYF. The DNA for the CDR3 is TGTGCCAGCAGCAGACGACTAGGGGTTTATCAAGAGACCCAGTACTTC. The chain links TRBV11-1 to TRBJ2-5; perhaps TRBD2 as D (6 bases). This CDR3 has 16 amino acids. Germline V gene lookup returns CDR1 SGHAT and CDR2 FQDESV (reference sequence). Trimming removed 5 bases at V and 2 bases at J, with 18 bases between.

The chain joins TRBV18 to TRBJ2-3; 9 nucleotides align to TRBD2. V lost 6 bases and J lost 5; bases outside the gene matches: 6. The length of the CDR3 is 14 residues. Looked up from germline, CDR1 is KGHSH and CDR2 is LQKENI. The CDR3 sequence: CASSASGKVDTQYF. CDR3 coding DNA: TGTGCCAGCTCGGCTAGCGGGAAGGTAGATACGCAGTATTTT.

The chain employs TRBV5-1 and TRBJ2-1; 10 nucleotides agree with TRBD2. CDR1 and CDR2 (germline): SGHRS, YFSETQ. The V and J ends lost 2 bases and 7 bases, in that order; junction bases with no gene match: 18. There are 19 residues in the CDR3. The CDR3 sequence is CASSFLGTSGVATQNEQFF. CDR3 nucleotide sequence: TGCGCCAGCAGCTTTCTCGGCACTAGCGGGGTAGCAACACAAAATGAGCAGTTCTTC.

This chain connects TRBV28 to TRBJ2-7; TRBD2 might be the D (5 bases). Germline V gene sequence: CDR1 MDHEN, CDR2 SYDVKM. The CDR3 consists of 14 residues. Trimming stripped 3 bases from V and 1 base from J, with 10 bases between. Here the CDR3 DNA reads TGTGCCAGCAGTTTGCCGGGATTGTCCTACGAGCAGTACTTC. Protein sequence: CASSLPGLSYEQYF.

The genes are TRBV7-8 and TRBJ1-4; TRBD1 is a possible D gene (5 bases). Germline-derived CDR1 and CDR2 are SGHVS and FQNEAQ. Trimming took 5 bases from V and 4 from J, leaving 11 bases between them. This CDR3 has 14 residues. CDR3: CASSQGAGNEKLFF. For the CDR3, the DNA is TGTGCCAGCAGCCAGGGTGCGGGTAATGAAAAACTGTTTTTT.

V is TRBV4-2 and J is TRBJ2-1; 10 bases agree with TRBD1. V was pared by 1 base and J by 6 bases, with 6 bases of the junction left unmatched. CDR1 and CDR2 from the germline V gene are LGHNA and YNFKEQ. CDR3 length: 16 residues. The CDR3 sequence is CASSQAGTGVRNEQFF. Here the CDR3 DNA reads TGTGCCAGCAGCCAAGCTGGGACAGGGGTCCGCAATGAGCAGTTCTTC.

The chain joins TRBV28 to TRBJ1-4, with 9 bases that match TRBD1. Trimming took 5 bases from V and 7 from J; bases not matched to a gene: 8. Germline V gives CDR1 MDHEN, CDR2 SYDVKM. This CDR3 has 15 residues. The CDR3 nucleotides are TGTGCCAGCAGTGCGACACAGGGGGCGCTTGAAAAACTGTTTTTT. Translated: CASSATQGALEKLFF.

This sequence joins TRBV29-1 and TRBJ2-7, with D possibly TRBD2 on 5 matching bases. The CDR3 spans 13 residues. Germline lookup yields CDR1 SQVTM and CDR2 ANQGSEA. The V end was cut by 4 bases, the J end by 1 base, with 11 bases between. In DNA, the CDR3 is TGCAGCGTTGGTACCGGGGAATCCTACGAGCAGTACTTC. Protein product: CSVGTGESYEQYF.

This clone turned up a few times. The J gene is TRBJ2-7, the V gene TRBV7-2; the match to TRBD2 covers 8 bases. Germline-derived CDR1 and CDR2 are SGHTA and FQGNSA. With 1 base clipped from V and 3 bases from J, the junction kept 8 bases outside the gene matches. This CDR3 region has 16 residues. The CDR3 coding sequence is TGTGCCAGCAGCTTAGAAGGGGTAGCGGGGAACTACGAGCAGTACTTC. Translating it yields CASSLEGVAGNYEQYF. Looking up the rest from reference TRBV7-2 and TRBJ2-7 gives the full variable domain: GAGVSQSPSNKVTEKGKDVELRCDPISGHTALYWYRQSLGQGLEFLIYFQGNSAPDKSGLPSDRFSAERTGGSVSTLTIQRTQQEDSAVYLCASSLEGVAGNYEQYFGPGTRLTVT.

This chain joins TRBV27 and TRBJ2-7, with TRBD1 matching 8 bases. The germline V gene has CDR1 MNHEY and CDR2 SMNVEV (reference sequence). The CDR3 covers 19 residues. After removal of 2 bases from V and 0 bases from J, the junction contained 15 bases not matched to a gene. As DNA, the CDR3 is TGTGCCAGCAGTTTACTAGGCAACGCTCCGGGACAGGTCTCCTACGAGCAGTACTTC. Translating it yields CASSLLGNAPGQVSYEQYF.

This clone was detected only a few times. This chain links TRBV2 with TRBJ1-1; possibly TRBD1 for D (5 bases). The V end lost 7 bases, the J end lost 1 base, and 19 bases lay between the germline ends. Germline CDR1 and CDR2: SNHLY and FYNNEI. There are 16 residues in the CDR3. This chain's CDR3 is CASTLDSGGGNTEAFF. In nucleotides, the CDR3 is TGTGCCAGCACCCTAGATTCTGGGGGAGGGAACACTGAAGCTTTCTTT. The whole variable domain, filled in from reference TRBV2 and TRBJ1-1, reads EPEVTQTPSHQVTQMGQEVILRCVPISNHLYFYWYRQILGQKVEFLVSFYNNEISEKSEIFDDQFSVERPDGSNFTLKIRSTKLEDSAMYFCASTLDSGGGNTEAFFGQGTRLTVV.

This clone was seen only once. This chain links TRBV20-1 with TRBJ1-1; possibly TRBD1 for D (6 bases). The V gene lost 3 bases and the J gene lost 5 bases, with 16 bases spanning the gap. The CDR3 is 14 amino acids. Germline V gives CDR1 DFQATT, CDR2 SNEGSKA (reference sequence). CDR3 sequence: CSASLVRGGTEAFF. The DNA of the CDR3 is TGCAGTGCTAGTCTAGTCAGGGGTGGAACTGAAGCTTTCTTT.

This rearrangement joins TRBV7-2 to TRBJ2-3; the D gene is possibly TRBD2 (7 bases). CDR3 length: 13 amino acids. V was trimmed by 5 bases and J by 7 bases, leaving 13 bases between them. Germline assignment: CDR1 SGHTA and CDR2 FQGNSA. CDR3 sequence reads: CASSRGAGYTQYF. In DNA form, the CDR3 reads TGTGCCAGCAGCCGGGGGGCGGGTTATACGCAGTATTTT.

This rearrangement joins TRBV14 to TRBJ2-7; 7 nucleotides match TRBD2. CDR1 is SGHDN and CDR2 is FVKESK in the germline V gene. The V gene end was trimmed by 6 bases and the J gene end by 4 bases; junction bases not matched to a gene: 12. This CDR3 comprises 15 residues. The CDR3 reads CASRAAVGREYEQYF. In nucleotides, the CDR3 is TGTGCCAGCAGAGCGGCGGTGGGGCGGGAGTACGAGCAGTACTTC.

This chain joins TRBV14 and TRBJ2-3, with 10 bases lining up with TRBD2. The V and J ends lost 0 bases and 9 bases, in that order; junction bases with no gene match: 6. The CDR3 covers 15 residues. In germline, CDR1 is SGHDN, CDR2 FVKESK. The CDR3: CASSQDAGLAFTQYF. CDR3 bases: TGTGCCAGCAGCCAAGATGCGGGACTAGCGTTCACGCAGTATTTT.

The chain employs TRBV27 and TRBJ1-2; TRBD1 aligns across 8 bases. V was pared by 7 bases and J by 8 bases, with 15 bases of the junction left unmatched. CDR1 MNHEY and CDR2 SMNVEV come from the germline V gene (reference sequence). The CDR3 has 15 residues. The chain's CDR3 is CASNSRQGAKGGYTF. Written as DNA, the CDR3 is TGTGCCAGCAACTCGCGGCAGGGGGCGAAAGGCGGCTACACCTTC.

This chain connects TRBV11-3 to TRBJ2-3; TRBD2 agrees at 10 bases. In germline, CDR1 is SGHNT, CDR2 YENEEA. J lost 1 base, V lost 2 bases, and 9 bases had no gene match. The CDR3 is made up of 18 amino acids. The CDR3 DNA sequence: TGTGCCAGCAGCTTATATTCCAGCGGGGGGGCCGGCACAGATACGCAGTATTTT. Residues: CASSLYSSGGAGTDTQYF.

The J gene is TRBJ2-3, the V gene TRBV4-3, with D hard to call. CDR3 length equals 15 residues. The germline gives CDR1 LGHNA, CDR2 YSLEER. V lost 0 bases, J lost 4 bases, and 11 bases lay in between. CDR3 protein: CASSQEVSNADTQYF. The CDR3 nucleotides are TGCGCCAGCAGCCAAGAGGTCAGTAACGCAGATACGCAGTATTTT.

On this clone itself: Other DNA sequences within the sample encode an identical CDR3. The chain combines TRBV5-4 with TRBJ1-2; no firm D call. V was trimmed by 0 bases and J by 4 bases, leaving 4 bases between them. This CDR3 contains 12 residues. Germline V gives CDR1 SGHNT, CDR2 YYREEE (reference sequence). CDR3 protein: CASSLDSYGYTF. The DNA of the CDR3 is TGTGCCAGCAGCTTGGACAGCTATGGCTACACCTTC.

This clone has a handful of counts. V is TRBV7-8 and J is TRBJ1-2; D unclear. V lost 1 base and J lost 5, with 11 bases in between. Germline V CDR1 and CDR2: SGHVS, FQNEAQ. This CDR3 has 14 amino acids. CDR3 protein: CASSLEAPGYGYTF. The CDR3 nucleotides read TGTGCCAGCAGCTTAGAGGCACCCGGGTATGGCTACACCTTC.

This clone occurred a few times. The chain combines TRBV7-2 with TRBJ1-3; 7 bases align to TRBD1. This CDR3 comprises 15 residues. Germline V gene data show CDR1 as SGHTA and CDR2 as FQGNSA. The junction had 5 bases not matched to a gene; V was cut back by 3 bases and J by 3 bases. The CDR3 reads CASSLGQSFGNTIYF. DNA for the CDR3: TGTGCCAGCAGCTTGGGACAGAGCTTTGGAAACACCATATATTTT.

This clone was seen a few times. The gene calls are TRBV3-1 (or the pseudogene TRBV3-2) and TRBJ2-1; 10 bases are a match to TRBD1. The CDR3 is 19 residues long. V trimming: 4 bases; J trimming: 7 bases; junction bases outside the gene matches: 19. Per the germline V gene, CDR1 is LGHDT and CDR2 is YNNKEL (reference sequence). This CDR3 is CASSPGQGYWGPLWNEQFF. DNA for the CDR3: TGTGCCAGCAGCCCGGGACAGGGGTATTGGGGACCCCTTTGGAATGAGCAGTTCTTC.

The rearrangement uses TRBV7-2 and TRBJ2-3, with D unclear. V lost 5 bases and J 2 bases, leaving 11 bases between the germline ends. Germline-derived CDR1 and CDR2 are SGHTA and FQGNSA. The CDR3 has 14 residues. In DNA form, the CDR3 reads TGTGCCAGCAGCCGTTATCAGGACACAGATACGCAGTATTTT. Translated: CASSRYQDTDTQYF.

The chain combines TRBV5-1 with TRBJ2-1; possibly TRBD1 for D (6 bases). Trimming shortened V by 2 bases and J by 6 bases, and 15 bases separated the two germline ends. Germline V gene sequence: CDR1 SGHRS, CDR2 YFSETQ. The CDR3 runs to 15 residues. Here the CDR3 reads CASSFASIQGNEQFF. The CDR3 DNA sequence: TGCGCCAGCAGCTTTGCGTCCATACAGGGCAATGAGCAGTTCTTC.

This sequence joins TRBV6-5 and TRBJ1-5, with 7 bases lining up with TRBD1. V lost 4 bases, J lost 6 bases, and 12 bases stayed unmatched. Germline V lookup: CDR1 MNHEY, CDR2 SVGAGI. The CDR3 totals 16 residues. The CDR3 region has the DNA TGTGCCAGCAGTTCTAGGAGGGGGCAGGGGGGTCAGCCCCAGCATTTT. Protein sequence: CASSSRRGQGGQPQHF.

This clone is a singleton in its sample. This chain uses TRBV9 with TRBJ2-3; 7 bases align to TRBD2. The germline V gene encodes CDR1 SGDLS and CDR2 YYNGEE. The CDR3 is made up of 16 amino acids. With V trimmed by 0 bases and J by 1 base, 5 bases remained unmatched. The CDR3 sequence is CASSVGVGGGTDTQYF. In nucleotides, the CDR3 is TGTGCCAGCAGCGTAGGTGTGGGGGGGGGCACAGATACGCAGTATTTT.